This TCR beta chain was sequenced during a study of beta chain features in type 1 diabetes. V lost 7 bases, J lost 4 bases, and 6 bases stayed unmatched. Germline-derived CDR1 and CDR2 are GTSNPN and SVGIG (reference sequence). The CDR3 consists of 14 residues. Sorting of CD4+ naive, central memory, regulatory and stem cell-like memory cells was performed via CD45RO/CCR7/CD25/CD127/CD95/CD27. A remark on this clone: Its antigen is as yet unknown.

Study-wide findings and caveats: Insertions at VDJ junctions were less frequent in type 1 diabetes patients. These patients also deleted more nucleotides at the same junctions. Among patients with Type 1 diabetes, TCRB CDR3s were moderately but significantly shorter in every one of the four CD4+ subsets. The question of HLA type influencing TCRB rearrangement was one that remained unresolved here.

The entirety of the isolated RNA underwent reverse transcription, so expressed TCRB transcripts were sequenced. TCRdb keeps only in-frame clones here, not all; method: immunoSEQ multiplex PCR. The sample yields roughly 700,000 clones, 10% to 15% seen once. This receptor was taken from a man aged 18 to 30 with type 1 diabetes. The material sequenced was naive CD4+ T cells from blood. This rearrangement joins TRBV30 to TRBJ2-2; TRBD1 matches at 10 bases. CDR3 sequence (DNA): TGTGCCTATCCGGGACAGGGGTTCACCGGGGAGCTGTTTTTT. This gives the protein CAYPGQGFTGELFF.